These 6 T cell receptor beta chains were all obtained from the same sample, sequenced in a study of T-cell memory formation after mild COVID-19. TCRdb re-analysed the 5' RACE reads in MiXCR, keeping a single row per CDR3 protein. This sample carries over 120,000 distinct CDR3 sequences, under 7% of them seen once, and the ten largest clones take about 2%. Material: PBMCs or a T cell subset sorted from them (not recorded which). These receptor sequences come from an adult woman who had mild COVID-19 (a few samples of this study predate the infection). Cell type and time point are not known.

The chain employs TRBV30 and TRBJ1-6; 8 positions agree with TRBD1. The ends lost 4 bases at V and 6 bases at J; junction bases unmatched: 11. Per germline, CDR1 GTSNPN and CDR2 SVGIG (reference sequence). The length of the CDR3 is 16 residues. The CDR3: CAWKRSYRGSNSPLHF. DNA for the CDR3: TGTGCCTGGAAAAGGAGCTACAGGGGGTCTAATTCACCCCTCCACTTT.

This clonotype was counted ten times or more. V and J are TRBV20-1 and TRBJ2-7, with TRBD1 matching over 9 bases. Germline V gene lookup returns CDR1 DFQATT and CDR2 SNEGSKA (reference sequence). The CDR3 has 14 amino acids. V was pared by 3 bases and J by 5 bases, with 8 bases of the junction left unmatched. The CDR3 protein is CSARKGQGTHEQYF. The CDR3, as DNA: TGCAGTGCTAGGAAAGGACAGGGGACGCACGAGCAGTACTTC.

This clonotype was detected ten times or more. The V gene is TRBV20-1, the J gene TRBJ1-6; D unresolved. V lost 1 base and J lost 6, with 22 bases in between. Germline V lookup: CDR1 DFQATT, CDR2 SNEGSKA (reference sequence). CDR3 length equals 18 residues. CDR3 residues: CSARVGLAGSSGNSPLHF. The DNA of the CDR3 is TGCAGTGCTAGAGTGGGATTGGCCGGCTCTTCGGGTAATTCACCCCTCCACTTT.

V gene TRBV5-1 combines with J gene TRBJ2-5; 9 nucleotides match TRBD2. The CDR3 contains 16 residues. Germline CDR1 SGHRS, CDR2 YFSETQ. Germline trimming cut 7 bases from V and 5 bases from J; bases unmatched to any gene: 15. CDR3 residues: CASSEGRGGGTETQYF. The CDR3 bases are TGCGCCAGCTCCGAGGGGCGGGGGGGCGGTACTGAGACCCAGTACTTC.

The J gene is TRBJ2-1, the V gene TRBV29-1; no clear D. Trimming took off 1 base at V and 4 bases at J, with 20 bases between the two ends. The CDR3 spans 17 residues. CDR1 is SQVTM, CDR2 ANQGSEA, per germline. The CDR3 spells CSVEGSGTPLRYNEQFF. The CDR3 nucleotides read TGCAGCGTTGAAGGGTCGGGTACCCCCCTCCGTTACAATGAGCAGTTCTTC.

This clonotype was observed a few times. The chain carries TRBV20-1 and TRBJ1-6; D not resolved. Per germline, CDR1 DFQATT and CDR2 SNEGSKA (reference sequence). The length of the CDR3 is 15 residues. Deletions cut 0 bases from V and 11 bases from J, with 17 bases between. Written as DNA, the CDR3 is TGCAGTGCTAGAGATCAGAGGGCTCCCACGGCACCCCTCCACTTT. This sequence encodes CSARDQRAPTAPLHF.